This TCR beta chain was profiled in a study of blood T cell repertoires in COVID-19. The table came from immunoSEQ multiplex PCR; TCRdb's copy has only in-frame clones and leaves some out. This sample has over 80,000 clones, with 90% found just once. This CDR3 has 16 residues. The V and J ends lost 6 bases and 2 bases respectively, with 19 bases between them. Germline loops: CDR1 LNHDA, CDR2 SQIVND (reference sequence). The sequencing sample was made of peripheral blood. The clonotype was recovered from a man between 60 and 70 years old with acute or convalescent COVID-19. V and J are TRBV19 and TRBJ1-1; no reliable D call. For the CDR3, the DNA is TGTGCCAGTAGCTCCTCAGTGGGCACTAGAAACACTGAAGCTTTCTTT. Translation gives CASSSSVGTRNTEAFF.